Shown below are 11 T cell receptor beta chains from a single sample sequenced in a study of blood T cell repertoires in COVID-19. Using immunoSEQ multiplex PCR, the repertoire was profiled, and TCRdb retains in-frame clones only, with some absent. The data contain about 390,000 clones, approximately 90% of them singletons. The sequenced sample consisted of PBMCs or T cells enriched from blood (not recorded which). The receptor source for this set is a woman aged 45-59 years who had recovered from COVID-19.

The rearrangement uses TRBV28 and TRBJ2-7, with D tentatively TRBD1 (5 bases). Trimming removed 8 bases from V and 4 bases from J, with 21 bases in between. There are 15 residues in the CDR3. The germline gives CDR1 MDHEN, CDR2 SYDVKM. In nucleotides, the CDR3 is TGTGCCAGCTCAGCCCCCTCGGCAGGGAAGTACGAGCAGTACTTC. Encoded protein: CASSAPSAGKYEQYF.

In this sample, this clone turned up once. This CDR3 reads CASSQGGGYGYTF. The CDR3, as DNA: TGTGCCAGCAGCCAAGGTGGAGGGTATGGCTACACCTTC. The chain joins TRBV3-1 (or the pseudogene TRBV3-2) to TRBJ1-2, with D unclear. The V end was cut by 1 base, the J end by 5 bases, with 8 bases between. CDR1 LGHDT and CDR2 YNNKEL come from the germline V gene (reference sequence). The CDR3 has 13 residues.

V gene TRBV4-1 combines with J gene TRBJ1-1; no definite D call. There are 16 residues in the CDR3. Per the germline V gene, CDR1 is MGHRA and CDR2 is YSYEKL. V dropped 1 base and J dropped 6 bases, with 18 bases sitting between them. CDR3 sequence: CASSQGKTLSRAEAFF. The CDR3 nucleotides are TGCGCCAGCAGCCAAGGCAAGACCCTCTCGAGGGCTGAAGCTTTCTTT.

The rearrangement joins TRBV6-2 or TRBV6-3 to TRBJ2-2; D might be TRBD2 (5 bases). The V end was cut by 2 bases, the J end by 5 bases, with 21 bases between. Germline V CDR1 and CDR2: MNHEY, SVGEGT. The CDR3 is 18 residues long. The DNA for the CDR3 is TGTGCCAGCAGTTACCCAGCACTAGTTGGGGTAGAGACCGGGGAGCTGTTTTTT. Translation: CASSYPALVGVETGELFF.

The chain uses TRBV3-1 (or the pseudogene TRBV3-2) and TRBJ1-3, with TRBD1 as a possible D gene (6 bases). Germline CDR1 LGHDT, CDR2 YNNKEL (reference sequence). This CDR3 region has 17 residues. Trimming removed 0 bases from V and 0 bases from J, with 12 bases in between. The CDR3 DNA sequence: TGTGCCAGCAGCCAAGATAAGTGCAGGGGCTCTGGAAACACCATATATTTT. Residues: CASSQDKCRGSGNTIYF.

The rearrangement links TRBV6-2 or TRBV6-3 to TRBJ2-7; weak D call: TRBD2 (5 bases). The CDR3 totals 12 residues. V lost 5 bases, J lost 4 bases, and 9 bases lay in between. The germline V gene encodes CDR1 MNHEY and CDR2 SVGEGT. The CDR3 loop reads CASSKSGYEQYF. The CDR3 DNA follows: TGTGCCAGCAGTAAAAGCGGTTACGAGCAGTACTTC.

J is TRBJ1-2 and V is TRBV29-1, with TRBD1 as a possible D gene (5 bases). Germline V lookup: CDR1 SQVTM, CDR2 ANQGSEA. Trimming removed 0 bases at V and 4 bases at J, with 12 bases between. CDR3 length: 14 amino acids. The chain's CDR3 is CSVEDNYRTYGYTF. DNA for the CDR3: TGCAGCGTTGAAGATAATTACAGGACCTATGGCTACACCTTC.

The CDR3: CASSFAGTVGGGYTF. Written as DNA, the CDR3 is TGTGCCAGCAGCTTTGCCGGGACAGTTGGCGGTGGCTACACCTTC. This chain uses TRBV5-6 with TRBJ1-2; 7 bases are a match to TRBD1. The V gene end was trimmed by 2 bases and the J gene end by 7 bases; junction bases not matched to a gene: 11. The length of the CDR3 is 15 residues. CDR1 is SGHDT, CDR2 YYEEEE, per germline. Full variable domain (outside the CDR3, taken from reference TRBV5-6 and TRBJ1-2): DAGVTQSPTHLIKTRGQQVTLRCSPKSGHDTVSWYQQALGQGPQFIFQYYEEEERQRGNFPDRFSGHQFPNYSSELNVNALLLGDSALYLCASSFAGTVGGGYTFGSGTRLTVV.

The chain's CDR3 is CASSWDGGASSYEQYF. The CDR3 DNA sequence: TGTGCCAGCAGCTGGGATGGTGGGGCTTCCTCCTACGAGCAGTACTTC. This rearrangement joins TRBV5-6 to TRBJ2-7; possibly TRBD1 for D (5 bases). The CDR3 runs to 16 residues. The germline V and J ends were trimmed by 3 bases and 0 bases, with 16 bases remaining between them. CDR1 is SGHDT, CDR2 YYEEEE, per germline.

The chain combines TRBV6-1 with TRBJ1-1; possible D gene TRBD1, 5 bases. CDR3 length: 14 residues. With 3 bases removed from V and 1 base from J, the gap between germline ends came to 9 bases. From germline, CDR1 is MNHNS and CDR2 SASEGT. The CDR3 sequence: CASSDQGWNTEAFF. CDR3 nucleotides: TGTGCCAGCAGTGACCAGGGCTGGAACACTGAAGCTTTCTTT.

V is TRBV28 and J is TRBJ1-2; D is possibly TRBD1 (6 bases). The CDR3 loop spans 15 amino acids. The V end was cut by 1 base, the J end by 4 bases, with 13 bases between. Germline V CDR1 and CDR2: MDHEN, SYDVKM. In nucleotides, the CDR3 is TGTGCCAGCAGTTTATCAGGGGATTCGGGCTATGGCTACACCTTC. Protein: CASSLSGDSGYGYTF.